What follows describes a single T cell receptor beta chain. Its cognate antigen is unknown. Germline CDR1 reads MNHNS; CDR2 reads SASEGT. The CDR3 runs 15 residues. Trimming stripped 1 base from V and 9 bases from J, with 18 bases between. This entry comes from a study of CD8 T cells in ankylosing spondylitis. TCRdb fed the 5' RACE reads into MiXCR, producing one record per CDR3 protein. The table lists around 480,000 distinct CDR3 sequences, about a sixth of them singletons, with about 0.94% in the top ten. Study results and limitations: Ankylosing spondylitis blood seemed to carry a telltale TCR beta motif made of several highly homologous variants.

This clonotype originated in a male donor with ankylosing spondylitis. Sequenced material: blood, either unsorted or a sorted T cell fraction (not recorded which). The chain links TRBV6-1 to TRBJ2-5; weak D call: TRBD1 (5 bases). CDR3 nucleotides: TGTGCCAGCAGTGAAGACCCGAATGGGGCTGGGGCCCAGTACTTC. This codes for CASSEDPNGAGAQYF.